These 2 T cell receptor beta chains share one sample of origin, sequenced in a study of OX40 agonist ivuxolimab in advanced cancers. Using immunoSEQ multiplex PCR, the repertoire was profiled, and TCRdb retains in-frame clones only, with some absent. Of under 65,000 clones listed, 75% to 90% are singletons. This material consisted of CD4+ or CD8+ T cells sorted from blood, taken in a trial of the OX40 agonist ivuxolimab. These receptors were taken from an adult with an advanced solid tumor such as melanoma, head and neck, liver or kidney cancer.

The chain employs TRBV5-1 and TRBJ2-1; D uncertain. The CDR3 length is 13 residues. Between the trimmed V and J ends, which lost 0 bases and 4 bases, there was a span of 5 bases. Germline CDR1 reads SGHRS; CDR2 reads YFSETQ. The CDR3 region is CASSLGQYNEQFF. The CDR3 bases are TGCGCCAGCAGCTTGGGGCAGTACAATGAGCAGTTCTTC.

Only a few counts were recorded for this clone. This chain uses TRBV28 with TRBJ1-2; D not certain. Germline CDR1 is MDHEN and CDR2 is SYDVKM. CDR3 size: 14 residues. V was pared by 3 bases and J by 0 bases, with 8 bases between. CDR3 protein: CASSLGGANYGYTF. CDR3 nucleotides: TGTGCCAGCAGTTTGGGCGGAGCTAACTATGGCTACACCTTC.